This TCR beta chain derives from a study of chemoradiotherapy in HPV16-positive cancers. Study-level information: A couple of HPV16-positive patients' cells yielded candidate HPV-specific clones and common motifs.

Repertoires were generated with immunoSEQ multiplex PCR, while TCRdb's copy carries only in-frame clones and drops some. The repertoire holds 55,000 to 85,000 clones, with about 88% as singletons. As concerns this clone: Antigen: not known.

Study observations and caveats: Functional assays defining HPV-specific T cells used only a couple of HPV16-positive patients.

Between the trimmed V and J ends, which lost 2 bases and 8 bases, there was a span of 10 bases. The CDR3 contains 13 residues. From germline, CDR1 is MNHEY and CDR2 SMNVEV (reference sequence). Repertoires were sampled repeatedly during chemoradiotherapy. The chain joins TRBV27 to TRBJ2-1; D gene unclear. This TCR was recovered from a human donor with HPV-associated anogenital cancer. Sequenced here: blood, sampled from a patient who underwent chemoradiotherapy. The CDR3 nucleotides are TGTGCCAGCAGTTTAAAAACCCGTGATGAGCAGTTCTTC. Translation: CASSLKTRDEQFF.